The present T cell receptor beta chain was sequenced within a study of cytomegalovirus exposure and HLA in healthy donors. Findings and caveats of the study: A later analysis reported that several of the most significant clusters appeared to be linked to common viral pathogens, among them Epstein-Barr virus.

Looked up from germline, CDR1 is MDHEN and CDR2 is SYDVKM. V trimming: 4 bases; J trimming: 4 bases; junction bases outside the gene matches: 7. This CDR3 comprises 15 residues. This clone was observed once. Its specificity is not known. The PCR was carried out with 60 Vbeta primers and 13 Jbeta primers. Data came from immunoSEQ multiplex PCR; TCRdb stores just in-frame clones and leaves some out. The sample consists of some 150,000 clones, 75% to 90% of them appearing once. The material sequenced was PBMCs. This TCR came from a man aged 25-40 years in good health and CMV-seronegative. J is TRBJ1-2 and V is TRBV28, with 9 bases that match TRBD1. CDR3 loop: CASSWPGQGFYGYTF. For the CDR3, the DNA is TGTGCCAGCAGTTGGCCGGGACAGGGTTTCTATGGCTACACCTTC.